This T cell receptor beta chain was captured by sequencing in a study of control samples from healthy donors and cancer patients. CDR3 size: 16 residues. Per germline, CDR1 LGHDT and CDR2 YNNKEL (reference sequence). Germline trimming cut 6 bases from V and 6 bases from J; bases unmatched to any gene: 13. Using immunoSEQ multiplex PCR, the repertoire was profiled, and TCRdb retains in-frame clones only, with some absent. The sample consists of some 100,000 clones, about nine tenths of them appearing once. The receptor was derived from a human donor in good health. The donor label of this sample is uncertain. The sample comprised blood. The V and J genes are TRBV3-1 (or the pseudogene TRBV3-2) and TRBJ2-3; 9 nucleotides line up with TRBD1. CDR3 loop: CASSFRRTGESDTQYF. DNA for the CDR3: TGTGCCAGCAGTTTCCGTCGGACAGGGGAATCGGATACGCAGTATTTT.